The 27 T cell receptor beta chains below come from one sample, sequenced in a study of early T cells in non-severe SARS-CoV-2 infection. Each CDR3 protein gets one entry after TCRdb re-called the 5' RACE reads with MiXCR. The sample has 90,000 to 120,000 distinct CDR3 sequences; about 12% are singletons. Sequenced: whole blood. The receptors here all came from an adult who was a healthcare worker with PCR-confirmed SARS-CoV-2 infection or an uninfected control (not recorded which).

The CDR3 bases are TGCAGCGTTCCAAAGGGGACAGGCAACACCGGGGAGCTGTTTTTT. Translation: CSVPKGTGNTGELFF. This chain connects TRBV29-1 to TRBJ2-2; 8 bases agree with TRBD1. J lost 2 bases, V lost 5 bases, and 7 bases had no gene match. Germline lookup yields CDR1 SQVTM and CDR2 ANQGSEA. CDR3 size: 15 residues.

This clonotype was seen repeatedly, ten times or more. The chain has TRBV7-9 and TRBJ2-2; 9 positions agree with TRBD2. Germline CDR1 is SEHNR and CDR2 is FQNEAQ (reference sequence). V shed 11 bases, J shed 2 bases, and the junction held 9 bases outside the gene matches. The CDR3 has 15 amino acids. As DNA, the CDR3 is TGTGCCGGAACCCTTAGCGGGAGTAACACCGGGGAGCTGTTTTTT. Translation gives CAGTLSGSNTGELFF. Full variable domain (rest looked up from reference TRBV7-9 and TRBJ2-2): DTGVSQNPRHKITKRGQNVTFRCDPISEHNRLYWYRQTLGQGPEFLTYFQNEAQLEKSRLLSDRFSAERPKGSFSTLEIQRTEQGDSAMYLCAGTLSGSNTGELFFGEGSRLTVL.

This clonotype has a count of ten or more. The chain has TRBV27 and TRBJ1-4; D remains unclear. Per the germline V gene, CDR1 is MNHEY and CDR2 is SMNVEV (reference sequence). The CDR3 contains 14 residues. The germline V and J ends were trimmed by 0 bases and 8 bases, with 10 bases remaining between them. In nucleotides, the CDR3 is TGTGCCAGCAGTTTATCGTCCCAGGAAGAAAAACTGTTTTTT. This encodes CASSLSSQEEKLFF.

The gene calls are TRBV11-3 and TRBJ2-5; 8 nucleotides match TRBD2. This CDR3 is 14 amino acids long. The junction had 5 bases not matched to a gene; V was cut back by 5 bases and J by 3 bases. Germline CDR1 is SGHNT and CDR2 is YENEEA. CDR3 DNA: TGTGCCAGCAGCCCACGGGAGGGTGAAGAGACCCAGTACTTC. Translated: CASSPREGEETQYF.

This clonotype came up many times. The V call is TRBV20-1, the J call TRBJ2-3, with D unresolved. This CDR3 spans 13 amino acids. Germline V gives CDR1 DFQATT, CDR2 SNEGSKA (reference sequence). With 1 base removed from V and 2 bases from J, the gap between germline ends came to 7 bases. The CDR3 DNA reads TGCAGTGCTAGAGGGACCATCACAGATACGCAGTATTTT. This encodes CSARGTITDTQYF.

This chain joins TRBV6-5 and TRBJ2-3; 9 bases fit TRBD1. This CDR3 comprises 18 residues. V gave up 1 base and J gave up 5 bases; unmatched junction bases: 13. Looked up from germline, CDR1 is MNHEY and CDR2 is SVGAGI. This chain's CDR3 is CASSYYGVVTGGQDTQYF. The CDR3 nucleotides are TGTGCCAGCAGTTACTACGGCGTAGTGACAGGGGGGCAAGATACGCAGTATTTT.

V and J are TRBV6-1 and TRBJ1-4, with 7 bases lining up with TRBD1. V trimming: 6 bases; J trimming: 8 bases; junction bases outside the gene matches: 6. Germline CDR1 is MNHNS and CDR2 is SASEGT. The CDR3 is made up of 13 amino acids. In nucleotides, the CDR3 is TGTGCCAGCAGCGACAGGGTAGGGGAAAAACTGTTTTTT. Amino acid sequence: CASSDRVGEKLFF.

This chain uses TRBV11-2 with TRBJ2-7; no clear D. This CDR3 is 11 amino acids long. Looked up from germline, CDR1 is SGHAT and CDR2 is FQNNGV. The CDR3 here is CVSSMGYEQYF. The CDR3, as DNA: TGTGTCAGTTCCATGGGATACGAGCAGTACTTC.

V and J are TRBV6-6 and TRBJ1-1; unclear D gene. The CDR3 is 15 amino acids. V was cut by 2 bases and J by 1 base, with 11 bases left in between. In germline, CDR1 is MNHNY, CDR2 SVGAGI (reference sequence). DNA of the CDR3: TGTGCCAGCAGTTACCAACTCCTGGGGAACACTGAAGCTTTCTTT. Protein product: CASSYQLLGNTEAFF.

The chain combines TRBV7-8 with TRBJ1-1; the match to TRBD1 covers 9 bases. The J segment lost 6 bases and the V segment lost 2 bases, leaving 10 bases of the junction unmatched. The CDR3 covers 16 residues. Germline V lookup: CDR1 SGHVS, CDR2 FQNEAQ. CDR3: CASSLRSRTGVPEAFF. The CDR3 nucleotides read TGTGCCAGCAGCTTAAGGTCCCGGACAGGGGTTCCTGAAGCTTTCTTT. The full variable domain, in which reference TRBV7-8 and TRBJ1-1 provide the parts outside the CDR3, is GAGVSQSPRYKVAKRGQDVALRCDPISGHVSLFWYQQALGQGPEFLTYFQNEAQLDKSGLPSDRFFAERPEGSVSTLKIQRTQQEDSAVYLCASSLRSRTGVPEAFFGQGTRLTVV.

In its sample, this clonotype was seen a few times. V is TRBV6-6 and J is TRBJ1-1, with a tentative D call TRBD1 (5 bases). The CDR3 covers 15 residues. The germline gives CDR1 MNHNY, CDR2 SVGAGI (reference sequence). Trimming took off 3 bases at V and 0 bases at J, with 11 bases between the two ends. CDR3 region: CASSYVGALNTEAFF. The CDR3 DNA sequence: TGTGCCAGCAGTTATGTTGGGGCCCTGAACACTGAAGCTTTCTTT.

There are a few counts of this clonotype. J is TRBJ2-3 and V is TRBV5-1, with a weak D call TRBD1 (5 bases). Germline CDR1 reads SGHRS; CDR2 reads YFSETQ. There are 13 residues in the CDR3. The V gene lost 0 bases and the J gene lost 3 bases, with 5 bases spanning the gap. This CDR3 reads CASSLGTTDTQYF. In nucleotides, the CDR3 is TGCGCCAGCAGCTTGGGGACAACAGATACGCAGTATTTT. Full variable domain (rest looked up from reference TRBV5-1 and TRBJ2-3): KAGVTQTPRYLIKTRGQQVTLSCSPISGHRSVSWYQQTPGQGLQFLFEYFSETQRNKGNFPGRFSGRQFSNSRSEMNVSTLELGDSALYLCASSLGTTDTQYFGPGTRLTVL.

The CDR3, as DNA: TGTGCCAGCAGCTTGTTCGGAGCGGGGGGGCAACAAGATACGCAGTATTTT. This translates into CASSLFGAGGQQDTQYF. V gene TRBV5-4 combines with J gene TRBJ2-3; 10 nucleotides match TRBD2. The CDR3 sequence is 17 residues long. V shed 1 base and J 5 bases; nucleotides not matched to a gene: 10. Germline V gene lookup returns CDR1 SGHNT and CDR2 YYREEE (reference sequence).

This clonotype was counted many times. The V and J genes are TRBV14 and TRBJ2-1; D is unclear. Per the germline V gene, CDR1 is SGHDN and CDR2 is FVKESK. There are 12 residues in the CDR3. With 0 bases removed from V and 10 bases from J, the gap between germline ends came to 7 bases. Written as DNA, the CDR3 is TGTGCCAGCAGCCAAGATAGCCGGGAGCAGTTCTTC. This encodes CASSQDSREQFF.

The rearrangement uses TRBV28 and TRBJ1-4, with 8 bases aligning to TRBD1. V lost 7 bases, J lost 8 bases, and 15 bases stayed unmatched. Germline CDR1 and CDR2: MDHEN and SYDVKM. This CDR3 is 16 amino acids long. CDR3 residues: CASTVNRGAGREKLFF. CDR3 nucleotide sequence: TGTGCCAGCACAGTCAACAGGGGGGCCGGTAGGGAAAAACTGTTTTTT.

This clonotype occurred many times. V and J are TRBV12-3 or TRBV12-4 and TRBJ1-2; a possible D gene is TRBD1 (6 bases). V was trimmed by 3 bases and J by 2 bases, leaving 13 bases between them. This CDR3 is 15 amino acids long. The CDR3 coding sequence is TGTGCCAGCAGTTTCTCGAACAGGGTAAACTATGGCTACACCTTC. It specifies CASSFSNRVNYGYTF.

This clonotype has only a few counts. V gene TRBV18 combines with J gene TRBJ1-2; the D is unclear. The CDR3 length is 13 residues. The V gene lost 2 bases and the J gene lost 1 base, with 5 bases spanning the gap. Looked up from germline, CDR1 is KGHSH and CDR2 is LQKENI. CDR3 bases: TGTGCCAGCTCACCAGAGGTTAACTATGGCTACACCTTC. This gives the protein CASSPEVNYGYTF.

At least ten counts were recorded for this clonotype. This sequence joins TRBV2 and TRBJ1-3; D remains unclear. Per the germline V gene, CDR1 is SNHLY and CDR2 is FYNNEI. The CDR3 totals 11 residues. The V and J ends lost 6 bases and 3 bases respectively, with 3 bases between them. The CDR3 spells CASRVGNTIYF. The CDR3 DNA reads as TGTGCCAGCAGGGTTGGAAACACCATATATTTT.

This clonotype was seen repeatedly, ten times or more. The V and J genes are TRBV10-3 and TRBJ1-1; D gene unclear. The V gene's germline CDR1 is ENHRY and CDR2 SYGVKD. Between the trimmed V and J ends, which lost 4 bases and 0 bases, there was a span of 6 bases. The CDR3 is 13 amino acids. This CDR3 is CAISVGVNTEAFF. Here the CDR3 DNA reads TGTGCCATCAGTGTAGGAGTGAACACTGAAGCTTTCTTT.

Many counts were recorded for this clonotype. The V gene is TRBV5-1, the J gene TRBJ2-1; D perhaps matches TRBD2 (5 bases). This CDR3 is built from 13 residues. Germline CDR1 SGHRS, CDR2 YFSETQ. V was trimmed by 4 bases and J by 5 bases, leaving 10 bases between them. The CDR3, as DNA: TGCGCCAGCAGCGGCGGGTCTAACAATGAGCAGTTCTTC. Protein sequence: CASSGGSNNEQFF.

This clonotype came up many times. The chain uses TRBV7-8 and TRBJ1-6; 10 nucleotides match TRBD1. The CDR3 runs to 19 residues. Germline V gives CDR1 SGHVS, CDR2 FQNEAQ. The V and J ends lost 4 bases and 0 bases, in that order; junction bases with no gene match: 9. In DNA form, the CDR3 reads TGTGCCAGCAGCTCAGTCCCGGGACAGGGGAGCTCCTATAATTCACCCCTCCACTTT. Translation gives CASSSVPGQGSSYNSPLHF.

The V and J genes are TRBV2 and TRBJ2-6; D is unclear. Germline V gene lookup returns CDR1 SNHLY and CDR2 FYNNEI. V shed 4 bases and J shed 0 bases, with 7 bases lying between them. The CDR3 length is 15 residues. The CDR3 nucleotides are TGTGCCAGCAGTGCTGGGTTCTCTGGGGCCAACGTCCTGACTTTC. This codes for CASSAGFSGANVLTF.

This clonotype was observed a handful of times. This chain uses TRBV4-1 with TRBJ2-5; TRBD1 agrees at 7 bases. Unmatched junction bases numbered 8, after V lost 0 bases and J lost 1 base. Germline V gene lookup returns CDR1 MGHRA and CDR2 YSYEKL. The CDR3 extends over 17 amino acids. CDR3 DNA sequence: TGCGCCAGCAGCCAAGAACTGACAGGGAGTCCCCAAGAGACCCAGTACTTC. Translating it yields CASSQELTGSPQETQYF.

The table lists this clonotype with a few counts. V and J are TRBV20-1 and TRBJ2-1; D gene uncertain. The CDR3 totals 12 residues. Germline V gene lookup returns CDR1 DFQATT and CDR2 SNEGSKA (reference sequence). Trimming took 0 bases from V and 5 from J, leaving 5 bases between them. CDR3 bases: TGCAGTGCTAGAGACGAGAACAATGAGCAGTTCTTC. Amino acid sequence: CSARDENNEQFF.

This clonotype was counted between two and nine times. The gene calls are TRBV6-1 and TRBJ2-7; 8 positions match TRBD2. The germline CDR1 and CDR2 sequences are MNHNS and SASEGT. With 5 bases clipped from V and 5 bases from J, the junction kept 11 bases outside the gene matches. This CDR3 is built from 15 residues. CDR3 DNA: TGTGCCAGCAGTTTCTTCCCACGGGAGGGGAACGAGCAGTACTTC. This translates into CASSFFPREGNEQYF.

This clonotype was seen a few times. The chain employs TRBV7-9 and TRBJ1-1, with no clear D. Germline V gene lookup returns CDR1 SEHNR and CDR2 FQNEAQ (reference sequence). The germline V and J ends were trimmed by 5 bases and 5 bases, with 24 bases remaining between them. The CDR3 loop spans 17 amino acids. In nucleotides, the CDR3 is TGTGCCAGCAGCCAGACGGGAACGGGTTTAATCGGGACTGAAGCTTTCTTT. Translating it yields CASSQTGTGLIGTEAFF.

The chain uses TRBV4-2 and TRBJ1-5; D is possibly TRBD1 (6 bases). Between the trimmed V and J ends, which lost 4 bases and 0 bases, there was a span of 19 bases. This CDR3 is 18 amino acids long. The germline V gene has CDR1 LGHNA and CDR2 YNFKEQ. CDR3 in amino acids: CASSLNPGTTYSNQPQHF. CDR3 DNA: TGTGCCAGCAGCCTAAACCCCGGGACAACTTATAGCAATCAGCCCCAGCATTTT.